These T cell receptor beta chains were read from a single sample in a study of blood T cell repertoires in COVID-19. Method: immunoSEQ multiplex PCR; TCRdb's copy keeps in-frame clones and lacks some. The sample has about 220,000 clones, around 91% seen once; the top ten hold more than 12%. Sequences were obtained from PBMCs or T cells enriched from blood (not recorded which). The receptors originated from a man younger than 45 who had been exposed to COVID-19. The CDR3 runs from the conserved cysteine through the conserved F or W. Some rows have no size entry. The others give once, few or many, or a class for an expanded clone.

v_gene: TRBV25-1; abundance: -; len: 12; CDR3aa: CASRDSAYEQYF
v_gene: TRBV12-3/TRBV12-4; abundance: -; len: 12; CDR3aa: CASSFGTLAQYF
v_gene: TRBV1; abundance: few; len: 13; CDR3aa: CTSSRDRGYEQYF
v_gene: TRBV6-1; abundance: -; len: 17; CDR3aa: CASSETGTGALVTEAFF
v_gene: TRBV4-1; abundance: once; len: 15; CDR3aa: CASSQESGYLYEQYF
v_gene: TRBV5-1; abundance: -; len: 13; CDR3aa: CASSPGQLYEQYF
v_gene: TRBV7-9; abundance: -; len: 13; CDR3aa: CASKPWEGQVQFF
v_gene: TRBV6-4; abundance: -; len: 15; CDR3aa: CASSRDTSSTDTQYF
v_gene: TRBV6-6; abundance: -; len: 12; CDR3aa: CASRDGQGGYTF
v_gene: TRBV6-5; abundance: -; len: 16; CDR3aa: CASSYPTALANYGYTF
v_gene: TRBV3-1/TRBV3-2; abundance: -; len: 16; CDR3aa: CASSLTHGGPNEKLFF
v_gene: TRBV27; abundance: -; len: 14; CDR3aa: CASSLRGPSYEQYF
v_gene: TRBV6-5; abundance: -; len: 13; CDR3aa: CASRVPGSEKLFF
v_gene: TRBV4-2; abundance: -; len: 14; CDR3aa: CASSQEEGTGEAFF
v_gene: TRBV11-1; abundance: -; len: 15; CDR3aa: CASSLGGAANTEAFF
v_gene: TRBV5-1; abundance: -; len: 13; CDR3aa: CASSLGEMTEAFF
v_gene: TRBV12-3/TRBV12-4; abundance: -; len: 10; CDR3aa: CASSRVDAFF
v_gene: TRBV6-5; abundance: -; len: 14; CDR3aa: CASTGRRPYNEQFF
v_gene: TRBV9; abundance: -; len: 14; CDR3aa: CASSPRSTRDGYTF
v_gene: TRBV5-4; abundance: -; len: 16; CDR3aa: CASSLDSGGALDTQYF
v_gene: TRBV7-9; abundance: -; len: 15; CDR3aa: CASSTLAGGPGEQFF
v_gene: TRBV5-1; abundance: -; len: 15; CDR3aa: CASSTGTGLNTEAFF
v_gene: TRBV3-1/TRBV3-2; abundance: -; len: 16; CDR3aa: CASSQDLLAGHNEQFF
v_gene: TRBV6-5; abundance: -; len: 13; CDR3aa: CASSRMGGYEQYF
v_gene: TRBV10-3; abundance: -; len: 14; CDR3aa: CAISAAGGAYGYTF
v_gene: TRBV5-1; abundance: -; len: 14; CDR3aa: CASRFGTGTGEQYF
v_gene: TRBV11-2; abundance: few; len: 16; CDR3aa: CASSLGVGQGSDTQYF
v_gene: TRBV7-9; abundance: -; len: 14; CDR3aa: CASSLGEGRQPQHF
v_gene: TRBV13; abundance: few; len: 15; CDR3aa: CASSSNLENYYEQYF
v_gene: TRBV19; abundance: once; len: 15; CDR3aa: CASVWRAGPSGELFF